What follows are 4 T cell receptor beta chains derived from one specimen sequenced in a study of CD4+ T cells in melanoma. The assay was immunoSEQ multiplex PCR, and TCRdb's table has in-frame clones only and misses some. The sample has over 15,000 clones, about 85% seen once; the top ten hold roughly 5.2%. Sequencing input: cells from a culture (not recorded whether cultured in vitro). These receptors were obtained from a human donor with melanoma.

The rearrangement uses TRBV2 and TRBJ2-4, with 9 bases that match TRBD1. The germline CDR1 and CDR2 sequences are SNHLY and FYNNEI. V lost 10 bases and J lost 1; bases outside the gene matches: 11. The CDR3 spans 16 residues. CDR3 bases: TGTGCCAAATCAACGGGACAGGGAGGGGCCAAAAACATTCAGTACTTC. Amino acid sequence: CAKSTGQGGAKNIQYF.

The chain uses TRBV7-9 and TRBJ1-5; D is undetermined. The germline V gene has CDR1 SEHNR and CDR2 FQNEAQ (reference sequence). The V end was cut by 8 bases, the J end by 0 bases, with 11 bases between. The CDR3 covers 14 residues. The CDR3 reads CASAGGYSNQPQHF. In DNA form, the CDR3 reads TGTGCCAGCGCCGGAGGGTATAGCAATCAGCCCCAGCATTTT.

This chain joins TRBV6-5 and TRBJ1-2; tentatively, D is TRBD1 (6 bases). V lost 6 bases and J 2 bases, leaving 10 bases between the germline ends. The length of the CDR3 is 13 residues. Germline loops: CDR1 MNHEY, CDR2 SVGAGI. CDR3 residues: CASRKQGNYGYTF. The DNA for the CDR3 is TGTGCCAGCAGGAAACAGGGAAACTATGGCTACACCTTC.

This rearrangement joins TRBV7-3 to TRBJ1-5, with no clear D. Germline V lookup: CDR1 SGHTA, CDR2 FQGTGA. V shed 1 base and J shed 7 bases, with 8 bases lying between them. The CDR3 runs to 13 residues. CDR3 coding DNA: TGTGCCAGCAGCTTAATTGCCGGGCAGCCCCAGCATTTT. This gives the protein CASSLIAGQPQHF.